This T cell receptor beta chain was captured by sequencing in a study of vaccination and CD4 T cells after COVID-19. Turning to the study itself: It was a median roughly 92 days after diagnosis, with a range of 35 to 161, that post-COVID samples were drawn. Control cultures received a CEFX pool, an HIV-1 Nef pool, or no peptide.

The sample's treatment: roughly ten-day PBMC culture with coronavirus spike peptide pools or control peptides (ViraFEST assay). CD4+ T lymphocytes from the unexposed donor were collected before the COVID-19 pandemic (2011-2018). First, ViraFEST expanded antigen-specific T cells with peptide pools, and next it sequenced the TCRs. Cells permitting, SARS-CoV-2 S/N served as probes for unexposed-donor CD4+ T cells, and four cold-coronavirus spikes did too. Germline loops: CDR1 LGHNA, CDR2 YNFKEQ. The CDR3 has 13 residues. The V gene lost 5 bases and the J gene lost 3 bases, with 5 bases spanning the gap. Only a few counts were recorded for this clonotype. Its antigen is undetermined. Cultured CD4+ T-cell DNA underwent Oncomine TCR Beta short-read sequencing. TCRdb reanalysed the PCR reads using MiXCR and keeps one entry per CDR3 protein. The table shows several thousand distinct CDR3 sequences, with 37% occurring only once.

The material sequenced was CD4+ T cells from blood, cultured in vitro. The chain carries TRBV4-2 and TRBJ2-6; D gene uncertain. This TCR was recovered from a human donor in good health. The CDR3 loop reads CASSLGGANVLTF. CDR3 coding DNA: TGTGCCAGCAGCTTGGGTGGGGCCAACGTCCTGACTTTC.